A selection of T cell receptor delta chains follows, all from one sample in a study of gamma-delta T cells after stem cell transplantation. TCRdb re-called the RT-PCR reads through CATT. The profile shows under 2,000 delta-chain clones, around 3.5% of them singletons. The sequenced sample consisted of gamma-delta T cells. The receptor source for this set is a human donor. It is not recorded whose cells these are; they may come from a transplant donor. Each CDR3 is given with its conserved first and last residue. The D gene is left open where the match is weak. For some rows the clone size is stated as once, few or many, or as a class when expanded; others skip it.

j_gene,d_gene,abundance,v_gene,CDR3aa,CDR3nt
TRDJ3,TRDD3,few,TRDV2,CACDSTGGLAWDTRQMFF,TGTGCCTGTGACAGTACTGGGGGATTGGCCTGGGACACCCGACAGATGTTTTTC
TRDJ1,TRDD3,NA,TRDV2,CACDTLTGGYNTHTDKLIF,TGTGCCTGTGACACCCTTACTGGGGGATATAATACCCACACCGATAAACTCATCTTT
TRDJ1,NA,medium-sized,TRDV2,CACDTVGRHNLLYTDKLIF,TGTGCCTGTGACACCGTTGGACGCCATAACCTTCTCTACACCGATAAACTCATCTTT
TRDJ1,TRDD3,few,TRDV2,CACDFLLGDTSDKLIF,TGTGCCTGTGACTTTTTACTGGGGGATACTTCCGATAAACTCATCTTT
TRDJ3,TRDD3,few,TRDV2,CACDTLLGDTSSWDTRQMFF,TGTGCCTGTGACACCTTACTGGGGGATACGAGCTCCTGGGACACCCGACAGATGTTTTTC
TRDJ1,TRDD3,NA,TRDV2,CACDTVRGILGRYTDNLIF,TGTGCCTGTGACACCGTCCGGGGGATACTCGGGCGGTACACCGATAACCTCATCTTT
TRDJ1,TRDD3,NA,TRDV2,CACDTLPPGPGDTASDKLIF,TGTGCCTGTGACACTCTTCCTCCAGGCCCGGGGGATACCGCTTCCGATAAACTCATCTTT
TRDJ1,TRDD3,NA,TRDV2,CACDSLGGYSDKLIF,TGTGCCTGTGACAGTCTTGGGGGATACTCCGATAAACTCATCTTT
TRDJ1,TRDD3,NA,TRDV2,CACDPLLGNTDKLIF,TGTGCCTGTGACCCTTTACTGGGGAACACCGATAAACTCATCTTT
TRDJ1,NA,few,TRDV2,CACDTVAPTDGGVKLIF,TGTGCCTGTGACACCGTAGCCCCAACGGATGGGGGGGTTAAACTCATCTTT
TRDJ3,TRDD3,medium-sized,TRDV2,CACDTGLGEPLSSWDTRQMFF,TGTGCCTGTGACACGGGACTGGGGGAGCCGCTGAGCTCCTGGGACACCCGACAGATGTTTTTC
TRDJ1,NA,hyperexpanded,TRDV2,CACDTLGSTDKLIF,TGTGCCTGTGACACATTGGGGAGCACCGATAAACTCATCTTT
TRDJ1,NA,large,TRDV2,CACDTLERDTLKPSLTDKLIF,TGTGCCTGTGACACGTTAGAGAGAGATACGCTAAAGCCTTCCCTCACCGATAAACTCATCTTT
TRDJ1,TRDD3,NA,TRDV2,CACDMVGAAGVLGEYTDKLIF,TGTGCCTGTGACATGGTAGGAGCGGCCGGGGTACTGGGGGAATACACCGATAAACTCATCTTT
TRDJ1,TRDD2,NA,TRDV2,CACDDIPTGIRGADKLIF,TGTGCCTGTGACGATATTCCTACAGGAATACGTGGGGCCGATAAACTCATCTTT
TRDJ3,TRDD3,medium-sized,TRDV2,CACDVVLGDTRTPWDTRQMFF,TGTGCCTGTGACGTGGTACTGGGGGATACGCGGACACCCTGGGACACCCGACAGATGTTTTTC
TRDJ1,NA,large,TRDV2,CACHPVGGGLYTDKLIF,TGTGCCTGCCACCCTGTGGGTGGGGGTTTGTACACCGATAAACTCATCTTT
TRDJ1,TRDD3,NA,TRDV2,CACDTLHTGGREEADKLIF,TGCGCCTGTGACACCCTGCATACTGGGGGACGGGAGGAGGCCGATAAACTCATCTTT
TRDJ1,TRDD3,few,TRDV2,CACDTVGDTRIYTDKLIF,TGTGCCTGTGACACCGTTGGGGATACCCGGATTTACACCGATAAACTCATCTTT
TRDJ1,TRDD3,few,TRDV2,CACDTLGDHTDKLIF,TGTGCCTGTGACACCCTGGGGGACCACACCGATAAACTCATCTTT
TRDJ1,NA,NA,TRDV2,CACDTVGGHTDKLIF,TGTGCCTGTGACACCGTGGGGGGACACACCGATAAACTCATCTTT
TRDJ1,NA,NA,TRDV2,CACDTLESTDKLIF,TGTGCCTGCGACACATTGGAGAGCACCGATAAACTCATCTTT
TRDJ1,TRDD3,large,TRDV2,CACDTLGDTRIDKLIF,TGTGCCTGTGACACACTGGGGGATACGCGCATCGATAAACTCATCTTT
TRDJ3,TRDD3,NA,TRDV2,CACDTAHGSTGGPSWDTRQMFF,TGTGCCTGTGACACCGCCCACGGTAGTACTGGGGGCCCATCCTGGGACACCCGACAGATGTTTTTC
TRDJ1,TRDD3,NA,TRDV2,CACDTVNSPGDTHLYTDKLIF,TGTGCCTGTGACACCGTTAACTCTCCTGGGGATACGCACCTTTACACCGATAAACTCATCTTT
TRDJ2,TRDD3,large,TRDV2,CACDRVVLGDSVFLTAQLFF,TGTGCCTGTGACAGGGTCGTACTGGGGGATTCCGTTTTTTTGACAGCACAACTCTTCTTT
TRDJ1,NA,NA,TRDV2,CACDTAFSLNTDKLIF,TGTGCCTGTGACACAGCCTTTTCTCTTAACACCGATAAACTCATCTTT